This TCR beta chain was identified in a study of OX40 agonist ivuxolimab in advanced cancers. This clone was seen a single time. The V end was cut by 0 bases, the J end by 3 bases, with 7 bases between. There are 13 residues in the CDR3. Germline values: CDR1 SGHNT, CDR2 YYREEE (reference sequence). Data came from immunoSEQ multiplex PCR; TCRdb stores just in-frame clones and leaves some out. The sample shows around 99,000 clones, around 90% of them seen only once. The chain links TRBV5-4 to TRBJ2-7; the D is unclear. The input for sequencing was CD4+ or CD8+ T cells sorted from blood, taken in a trial of the OX40 agonist ivuxolimab. This TCR was sampled from an adult with an advanced solid tumor such as melanoma, head and neck, liver or kidney cancer. The CDR3, as DNA: TGTGCCAGCAGCTTGGGAGACGGCTACGAGCAGTACTTC. Amino acid sequence: CASSLGDGYEQYF.